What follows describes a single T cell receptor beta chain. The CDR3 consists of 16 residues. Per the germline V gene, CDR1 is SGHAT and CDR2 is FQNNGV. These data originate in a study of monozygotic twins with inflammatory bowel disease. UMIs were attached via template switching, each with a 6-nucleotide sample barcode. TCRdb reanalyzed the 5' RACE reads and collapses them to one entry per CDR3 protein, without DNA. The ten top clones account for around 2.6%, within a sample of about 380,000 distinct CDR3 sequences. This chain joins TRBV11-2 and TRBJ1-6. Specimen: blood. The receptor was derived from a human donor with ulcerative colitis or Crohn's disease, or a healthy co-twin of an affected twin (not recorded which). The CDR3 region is CASSIRVFGNYSPLHF.